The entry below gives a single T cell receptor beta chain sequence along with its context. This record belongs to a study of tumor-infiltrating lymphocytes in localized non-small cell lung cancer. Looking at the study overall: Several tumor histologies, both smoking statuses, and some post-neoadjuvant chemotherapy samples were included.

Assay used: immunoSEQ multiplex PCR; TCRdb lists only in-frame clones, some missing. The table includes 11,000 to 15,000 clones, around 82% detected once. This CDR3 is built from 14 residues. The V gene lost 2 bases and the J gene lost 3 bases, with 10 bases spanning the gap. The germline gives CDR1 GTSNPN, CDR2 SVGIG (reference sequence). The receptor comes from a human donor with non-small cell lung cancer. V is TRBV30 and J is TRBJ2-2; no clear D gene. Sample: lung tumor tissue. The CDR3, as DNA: TGTGCCTGGAGTTGGTTAGTCGACACCGGGGAGCTGTTTTTT. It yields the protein CAWSWLVDTGELFF.